The 25 T cell receptor beta chains listed next were all sequenced from one sample in a study of control samples from healthy donors and cancer patients. Sequencing was performed with immunoSEQ multiplex PCR; in TCRdb, only in-frame clones are kept and a portion is missing. The sample shows about 130,000 clones, 80% to 95% of them seen only once. The specimen was blood. These receptors came from a man aged 18 to 29 in good health.

The J gene is TRBJ2-7, the V gene TRBV2; D may be TRBD2 (6 bases). This CDR3 is 15 amino acids long. V lost 6 bases and J 5 bases, leaving 20 bases between the germline ends. Germline assignment: CDR1 SNHLY and CDR2 FYNNEI. This chain's CDR3 is CASRKRGGAVDEQYF. The CDR3 bases are TGTGCCAGCAGAAAGAGGGGAGGCGCGGTGGACGAGCAGTACTTC.

The chain joins TRBV5-4 to TRBJ1-2, with D hard to call. The V end was cut by 3 bases, the J end by 2 bases, with 11 bases between. The germline gives CDR1 SGHNT, CDR2 YYREEE (reference sequence). The CDR3 extends over 14 amino acids. The CDR3: CASSSRTVNYGYTF. For the CDR3, the DNA is TGTGCCAGCAGCTCCCGGACGGTGAACTATGGCTACACCTTC.

The chain uses TRBV6-4 and TRBJ2-3; D uncertain. CDR1 MRHNA and CDR2 SNTAGT come from the germline V gene. This CDR3 comprises 14 residues. Trimming stripped 2 bases from V and 3 bases from J, with 9 bases between. The CDR3 region is CASSDQPSTDTQYF. DNA of the CDR3: TGTGCCAGCAGTGACCAACCCTCAACAGATACGCAGTATTTT.

This chain uses TRBV5-1 with TRBJ2-7, with D perhaps matching TRBD2 (6 bases). V was trimmed by 0 bases and J by 4 bases, leaving 17 bases between them. The CDR3 is made up of 16 amino acids. Germline CDR1 and CDR2: SGHRS and YFSETQ. This chain's CDR3 is CASSLGRTGLQYEQYF. For the CDR3, the DNA is TGCGCCAGCAGCTTGGGCCGGACGGGACTCCAATACGAGCAGTACTTC.

This sequence joins TRBV15 and TRBJ2-1; D is unresolved. The CDR3 is made up of 15 amino acids. Germline CDR1 and CDR2: LNHNV and YYDKDF (reference sequence). With 1 base removed from V and 8 bases from J, the gap between germline ends came to 15 bases. CDR3 in DNA: TGTGCCACCAGCAGAGGTTCCTCCCTCCGCCATGAGCAGTTCTTC. Its protein is CATSRGSSLRHEQFF.

V and J are TRBV18 and TRBJ1-3; D perhaps matches TRBD1 (5 bases). Trimming cost V 3 bases and J 2 bases, with 14 bases left between them. From germline, CDR1 is KGHSH and CDR2 LQKENI. The CDR3 has 16 amino acids. CDR3 sequence (DNA): TGTGCCAGCTCACCGACGGGACTAACGGCTGGAAACACCATATATTTT. It yields the protein CASSPTGLTAGNTIYF.

This chain links TRBV7-9 with TRBJ1-4, with D maybe TRBD1 (6 bases). The CDR3 runs to 14 residues. Germline V gene sequence: CDR1 SEHNR, CDR2 FQNEAQ (reference sequence). Trimming pared 2 bases from V and 8 bases from J, leaving 12 bases between. DNA of the CDR3: TGTGCCAGCAGCTTAATCGACAGGAGGGAAAAACTGTTTTTT. This encodes CASSLIDRREKLFF.

The gene calls are TRBV6-5 and TRBJ2-2; 9 bases are a match to TRBD1. J was trimmed by 6 bases and V by 6 bases; bases with no gene match: 5. CDR1 MNHEY and CDR2 SVGAGI come from the germline V gene. CDR3 length equals 14 residues. CDR3 in amino acids: CASSGTGIPGELFF. The CDR3 DNA is TGTGCCAGCAGCGGGACAGGGATCCCCGGGGAGCTGTTTTTT.

This clone was observed once. The chain combines TRBV5-1 with TRBJ2-2, with 10 bases lining up with TRBD1. The trim removed 0 bases at V and 0 bases at J, leaving 2 bases unmatched. Germline V lookup: CDR1 SGHRS, CDR2 YFSETQ. The CDR3 consists of 17 residues. CDR3 residues: CASSLVGTGANTGELFF. CDR3 in DNA: TGCGCCAGCAGCTTGGTGGGGACAGGGGCGAACACCGGGGAGCTGTTTTTT.

V and J are TRBV30 and TRBJ2-3; D tentatively reads TRBD1 or TRBD2 (5 bases each). Germline V gene data show CDR1 as GTSNPN and CDR2 as SVGIG (reference sequence). Deletions cut 5 bases from V and 2 bases from J, with 11 bases between. The CDR3 is made up of 13 amino acids. The DNA of the CDR3 is TGTGCCTGGGGGGGTAAGGCCACAGATACGCAGTATTTT. This gives the protein CAWGGKATDTQYF.

The rearrangement uses TRBV30 and TRBJ1-5; tentative D call: TRBD1 (5 bases). CDR3 size: 14 residues. Germline V gives CDR1 GTSNPN, CDR2 SVGIG (reference sequence). The V and J ends lost 2 bases and 6 bases respectively, with 14 bases between them. CDR3 nucleotide sequence: TGTGCCTGGAGTACATCTTCAGGGCTTCAGCCCCAGCATTTT. Its translation is CAWSTSSGLQPQHF. The whole variable domain, filled in from reference TRBV30 and TRBJ1-5, reads SQTIHQWPATLVQPVGSPLSLECTVEGTSNPNLYWYRQAAGRGLQLLFYSVGIGQISSEVPQNLSASRPQDRQFILSSKKLLLSDSGFYLCAWSTSSGLQPQHFGDGTRLSIL.

The V and J genes are TRBV20-1 and TRBJ2-3, with TRBD1 as a possible D gene (5 bases). The CDR3 spans 13 residues. Trimming pared 3 bases from V and 1 base from J, leaving 8 bases between. Germline V lookup: CDR1 DFQATT, CDR2 SNEGSKA (reference sequence). In nucleotides, the CDR3 is TGCAGTGCTAGTACAGGCCGCACAGATACGCAGTATTTT. It translates to CSASTGRTDTQYF.

V and J are TRBV7-9 and TRBJ2-1, with 12 bases aligning to TRBD2. The V and J ends lost 4 bases and 4 bases, in that order; junction bases with no gene match: 2. The germline CDR1 and CDR2 sequences are SEHNR and FQNEAQ (reference sequence). The CDR3 is 15 residues long. CDR3 in DNA: TGTGCCAGCAGCTCCGGACTAGCGGGATACAATGAGCAGTTCTTC. Protein product: CASSSGLAGYNEQFF.

The chain combines TRBV28 with TRBJ2-7, with D tentatively TRBD1 (5 bases). The CDR3 covers 14 residues. V was cut by 4 bases and J by 4 bases, with 14 bases left in between. CDR1 is MDHEN, CDR2 SYDVKM, per germline. CDR3 sequence: CASSYGRVMYEQYF. CDR3 nucleotides: TGTGCCAGCAGTTATGGCAGGGTGATGTACGAGCAGTACTTC.

This clone was counted once. The chain links TRBV5-4 to TRBJ1-2; 10 bases fit TRBD1. Germline trimming cut 4 bases from V and 5 bases from J; bases unmatched to any gene: 5. There are 14 residues in the CDR3. Germline CDR1 reads SGHNT; CDR2 reads YYREEE (reference sequence). CDR3 amino acids: CASSPGQGGYGYTF. Here the CDR3 DNA reads TGTGCCAGCAGCCCTGGACAGGGGGGGTATGGCTACACCTTC.

The chain couples TRBV6-5 to TRBJ1-6; D unclear. V was clipped by 0 bases and J by 8 bases, with 5 bases between them. Germline-derived CDR1 and CDR2 are MNHEY and SVGAGI. This CDR3 is built from 13 residues. The CDR3 protein is CASSYSIDSPLHF. In nucleotides, the CDR3 is TGTGCCAGCAGTTACTCGATAGATTCACCCCTCCACTTT.

The rearrangement links TRBV24-1 to TRBJ1-4; 8 bases align to TRBD1. After removal of 1 base from V and 8 bases from J, the junction contained 14 bases not matched to a gene. Per germline, CDR1 KGHDR and CDR2 SFDVKD. The CDR3 runs to 18 residues. CDR3: CATSDFLPPQGAGEKLFF. The CDR3 DNA is TGTGCCACCAGTGATTTTCTTCCTCCGCAGGGGGCTGGAGAAAAACTGTTTTTT.

The chain has TRBV7-9 and TRBJ1-4; D perhaps matches TRBD1 (6 bases). The CDR3 spans 13 residues. V lost 2 bases, J lost 8 bases, and 9 bases lay in between. Germline loops: CDR1 SEHNR, CDR2 FQNEAQ (reference sequence). The CDR3 sequence: CASSLSRGEKLFF. CDR3 nucleotides: TGTGCCAGCAGCTTAAGCAGGGGCGAAAAACTGTTTTTT.

CDR3: CAISELAGGVLSKILSYEQYF. The CDR3 DNA sequence: TGTGCCATCAGTGAACTAGCGGGGGGCGTTCTTTCTAAAATCTTGTCCTACGAGCAGTACTTC. This chain links TRBV10-3 with TRBJ2-7, with 12 bases that match TRBD2. The CDR3 runs 21 residues. Germline assignment: CDR1 ENHRY and CDR2 SYGVKD. With V trimmed by 3 bases and J by 1 base, 19 bases remained unmatched.

This clone showed up just once. The V and J genes are TRBV29-1 and TRBJ1-2; D remains ambiguous. Germline CDR1 and CDR2: SQVTM and ANQGSEA. The CDR3 runs to 12 residues. Trimming pared 4 bases from V and 6 bases from J, leaving 12 bases between. In nucleotides, the CDR3 is TGCAGCGTTGCAGTCTTCGGAGATGGCTACACCTTC. Protein product: CSVAVFGDGYTF.

This chain connects TRBV19 to TRBJ1-5, with D tentatively TRBD1 (5 bases). CDR1 and CDR2 from the germline V gene are LNHDA and SQIVND (reference sequence). The V and J ends lost 4 bases and 7 bases respectively, with 8 bases between them. The length of the CDR3 is 12 residues. The CDR3 is CASSRGVQPQHF. CDR3 nucleotides: TGTGCCAGTAGTAGGGGGGTCCAGCCCCAGCATTTT.

The J gene is TRBJ2-3, the V gene TRBV7-9; D is undetermined. Germline V gene sequence: CDR1 SEHNR, CDR2 FQNEAQ (reference sequence). Trimming pared 3 bases from V and 4 bases from J, leaving 5 bases between. CDR3 length: 12 residues. The CDR3 loop reads CASSFGSDTQYF. CDR3 DNA: TGTGCCAGCAGCTTCGGGTCAGATACGCAGTATTTT. Supplemented by reference TRBV7-9 and TRBJ2-3, the full variable domain reads DTGVSQNPRHKITKRGQNVTFRCDPISEHNRLYWYRQTLGQGPEFLTYFQNEAQLEKSRLLSDRFSAERPKGSFSTLEIQRTEQGDSAMYLCASSFGSDTQYFGPGTRLTVL.

The J gene is TRBJ1-4, the V gene TRBV5-5; no firm D call. The length of the CDR3 is 13 residues. The V and J ends lost 0 bases and 8 bases respectively, with 8 bases between them. The germline V gene encodes CDR1 SGHKS and CDR2 YYEKEE (reference sequence). The CDR3 sequence is CASSLGVTEKLFF. CDR3 in DNA: TGTGCCAGCAGCTTGGGAGTGACAGAAAAACTGTTTTTT. Drawing the rest from reference TRBV5-5 and TRBJ1-4, the complete variable domain is DAGVTQSPTHLIKTRGQQVTLRCSPISGHKSVSWYQQVLGQGPQFIFQYYEKEERGRGNFPDRFSARQFPNYSSELNVNALLLGDSALYLCASSLGVTEKLFFGSGTQLSVL.

As DNA, the CDR3 is TGTGCCAGCAGACCCGGACAGGGGATATCACCCCTCCACTTT. Its protein product is CASRPGQGISPLHF. V and J are TRBV28 and TRBJ1-6; 9 bases agree with TRBD1. Unmatched junction bases numbered 7, after V lost 6 bases and J lost 10 bases. CDR1 MDHEN and CDR2 SYDVKM come from the germline V gene. This CDR3 is 14 amino acids long.

The rearrangement joins TRBV10-3 to TRBJ2-3; D is possibly TRBD1 (7 bases). The CDR3 has 15 amino acids. Trimming stripped 6 bases from V and 8 bases from J, with 21 bases between. Per germline, CDR1 ENHRY and CDR2 SYGVKD. The CDR3 sequence: CAISVIGGTEGTQYF. The CDR3 coding sequence is TGTGCCATCAGCGTAATTGGGGGGACAGAGGGTACGCAGTATTTT.